The entry that follows covers one T cell receptor (beta chain) sequence. Its antigen remains unknown. The data belong to a study of shared clonotypes between healthy human individuals. Subsets obtained from CD4+ cells comprised CD45RA+ naive and CD45RA-negative memory cells. Trimming removed 7 bases at V and 2 bases at J, with 14 bases between. This CDR3 comprises 13 residues. Germline loops: CDR1 SQVTM, CDR2 ANQGSEA. Overall study results and limits: Across subsets, estimated richness was generally greater for naive than for memory populations.

When replicate PCRs were run on sorted subsets, they used 200 ng DNA, 28,000 or so T cell genomes. The table came from immunoSEQ multiplex PCR; TCRdb's copy has only in-frame clones and leaves some out. Here the sample spans around 1 million clones, over 75% being singletons. Sequenced input: memory CD4+ T cells sorted from blood. The subset is: CD45RA-negative fraction. The sequence came from a man aged 18 to 30 in good health. The chain recombines TRBV29-1 with TRBJ1-1; a weak D match, TRBD1 (6 bases). DNA for the CDR3: TGCAGCGAGAACCGACAGGCTAACACTGAAGCTTTCTTT. This encodes CSENRQANTEAFF.